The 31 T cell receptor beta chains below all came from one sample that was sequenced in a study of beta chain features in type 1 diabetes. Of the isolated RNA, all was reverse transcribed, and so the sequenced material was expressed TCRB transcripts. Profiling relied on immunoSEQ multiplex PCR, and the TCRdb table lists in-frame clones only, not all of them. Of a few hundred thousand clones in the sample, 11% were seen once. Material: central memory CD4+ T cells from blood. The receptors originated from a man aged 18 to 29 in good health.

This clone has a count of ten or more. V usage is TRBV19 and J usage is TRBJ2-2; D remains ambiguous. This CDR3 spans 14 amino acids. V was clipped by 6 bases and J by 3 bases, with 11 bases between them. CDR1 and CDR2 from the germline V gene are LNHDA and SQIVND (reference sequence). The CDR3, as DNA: TGTGCCAGTAGGGTAGTCGTGGACACCGGGGAGCTGTTTTTT. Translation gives CASRVVVDTGELFF.

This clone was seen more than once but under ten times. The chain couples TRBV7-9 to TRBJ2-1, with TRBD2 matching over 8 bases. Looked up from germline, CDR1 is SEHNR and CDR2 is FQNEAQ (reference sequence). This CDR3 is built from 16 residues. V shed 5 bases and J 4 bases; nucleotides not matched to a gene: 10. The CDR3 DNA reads TGTGCCAGCAGCGGCCAGAGCGGGAGCCTTTACAATGAGCAGTTCTTC. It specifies CASSGQSGSLYNEQFF.

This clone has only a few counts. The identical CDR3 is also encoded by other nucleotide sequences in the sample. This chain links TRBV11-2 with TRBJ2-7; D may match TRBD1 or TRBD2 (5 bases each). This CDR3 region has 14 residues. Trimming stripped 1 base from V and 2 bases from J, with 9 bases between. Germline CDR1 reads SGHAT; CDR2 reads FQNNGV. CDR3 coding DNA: TGTGCCAGCAGCTTAGTGGGACGGGCCTACGAGCAGTACTTC. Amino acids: CASSLVGRAYEQYF.

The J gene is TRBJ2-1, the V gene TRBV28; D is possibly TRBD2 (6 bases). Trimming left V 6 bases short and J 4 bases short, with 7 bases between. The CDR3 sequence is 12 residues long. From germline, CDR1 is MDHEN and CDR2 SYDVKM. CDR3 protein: CASRGGYNEQFF. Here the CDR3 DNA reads TGTGCCAGCAGGGGGGGTTACAATGAGCAGTTCTTC.

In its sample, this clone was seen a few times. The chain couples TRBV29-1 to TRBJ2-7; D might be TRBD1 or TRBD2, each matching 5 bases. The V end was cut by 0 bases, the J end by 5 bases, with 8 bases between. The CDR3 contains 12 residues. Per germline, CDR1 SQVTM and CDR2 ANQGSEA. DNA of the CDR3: TGCAGCGTTGAAGATCGGGACGACGAGCAGTACTTC. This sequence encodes CSVEDRDDEQYF.

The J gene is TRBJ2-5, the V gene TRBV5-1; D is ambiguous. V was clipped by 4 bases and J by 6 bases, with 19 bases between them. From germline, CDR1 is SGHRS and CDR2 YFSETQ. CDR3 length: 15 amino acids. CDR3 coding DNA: TGCGCCAGCAGCAGCCGGACGCCCGGCAGCCAGACCCAGTACTTC. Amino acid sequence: CASSSRTPGSQTQYF.

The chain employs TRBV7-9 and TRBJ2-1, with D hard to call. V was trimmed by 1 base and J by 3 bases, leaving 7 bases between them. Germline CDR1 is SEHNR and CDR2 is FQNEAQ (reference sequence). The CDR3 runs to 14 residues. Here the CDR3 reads CASSLGWDYNEQFF. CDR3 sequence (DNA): TGTGCCAGCAGCTTAGGCTGGGACTACAATGAGCAGTTCTTC.

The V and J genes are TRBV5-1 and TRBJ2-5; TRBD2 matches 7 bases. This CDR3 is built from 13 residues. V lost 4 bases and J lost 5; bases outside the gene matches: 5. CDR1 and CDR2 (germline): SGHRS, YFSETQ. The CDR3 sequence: CASSREVSETQYF. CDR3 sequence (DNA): TGCGCCAGCAGCCGGGAGGTTTCCGAGACCCAGTACTTC.

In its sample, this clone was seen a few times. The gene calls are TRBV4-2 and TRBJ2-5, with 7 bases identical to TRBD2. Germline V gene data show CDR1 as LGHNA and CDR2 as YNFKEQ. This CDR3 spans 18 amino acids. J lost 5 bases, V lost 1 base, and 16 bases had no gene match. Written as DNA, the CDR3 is TGTGCCAGCAGCCAAGGACCCCAGAGAGGGAGGGTATGGGAGACCCAGTACTTC. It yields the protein CASSQGPQRGRVWETQYF.

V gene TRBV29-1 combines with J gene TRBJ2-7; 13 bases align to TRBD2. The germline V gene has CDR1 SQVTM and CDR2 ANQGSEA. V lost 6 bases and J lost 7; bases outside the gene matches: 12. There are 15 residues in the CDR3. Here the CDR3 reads CSVPRTSGSFGEQYF. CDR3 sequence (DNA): TGCAGCGTGCCTCGGACTAGCGGGAGTTTTGGTGAGCAGTACTTC.

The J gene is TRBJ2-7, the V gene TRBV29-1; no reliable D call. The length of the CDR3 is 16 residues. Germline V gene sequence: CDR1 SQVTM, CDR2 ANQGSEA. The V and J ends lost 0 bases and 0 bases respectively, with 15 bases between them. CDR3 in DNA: TGCAGCGTTGAAGATCGAGGCAGGCTCAGCTCCTACGAGCAGTACTTC. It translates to CSVEDRGRLSSYEQYF.

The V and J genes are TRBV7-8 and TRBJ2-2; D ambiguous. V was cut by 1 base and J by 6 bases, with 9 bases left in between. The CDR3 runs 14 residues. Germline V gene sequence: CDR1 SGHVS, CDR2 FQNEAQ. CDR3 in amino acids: CASSLVIRSGELFF. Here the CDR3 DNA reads TGTGCCAGCAGCTTAGTGATCCGTTCCGGGGAGCTGTTTTTT.

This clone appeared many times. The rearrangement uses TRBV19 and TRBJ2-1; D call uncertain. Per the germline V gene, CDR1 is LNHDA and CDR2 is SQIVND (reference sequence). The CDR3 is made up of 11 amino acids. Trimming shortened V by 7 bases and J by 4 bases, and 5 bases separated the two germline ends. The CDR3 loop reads CASKWYNEQFF. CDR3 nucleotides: TGTGCCAGTAAGTGGTACAATGAGCAGTTCTTC.

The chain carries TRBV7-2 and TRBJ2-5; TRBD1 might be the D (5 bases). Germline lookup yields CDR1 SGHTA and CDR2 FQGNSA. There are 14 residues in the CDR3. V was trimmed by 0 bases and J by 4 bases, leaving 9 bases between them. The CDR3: CASSLASRAETQYF. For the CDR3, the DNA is TGTGCCAGCAGCTTAGCATCCAGGGCAGAGACCCAGTACTTC.

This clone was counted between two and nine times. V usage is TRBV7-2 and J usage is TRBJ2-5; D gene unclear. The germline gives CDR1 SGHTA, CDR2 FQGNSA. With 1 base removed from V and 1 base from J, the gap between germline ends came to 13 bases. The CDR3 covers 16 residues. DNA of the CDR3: TGTGCCAGCAGCTTAGGATCTAGGACGCCCCAAGAGACCCAGTACTTC. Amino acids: CASSLGSRTPQETQYF.

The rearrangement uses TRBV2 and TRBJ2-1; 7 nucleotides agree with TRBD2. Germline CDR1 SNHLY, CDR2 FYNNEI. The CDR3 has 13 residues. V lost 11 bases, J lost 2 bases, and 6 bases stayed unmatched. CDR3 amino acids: CAGRAGPYNEQFF. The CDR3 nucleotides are TGTGCCGGGAGAGCGGGACCCTACAATGAGCAGTTCTTC.

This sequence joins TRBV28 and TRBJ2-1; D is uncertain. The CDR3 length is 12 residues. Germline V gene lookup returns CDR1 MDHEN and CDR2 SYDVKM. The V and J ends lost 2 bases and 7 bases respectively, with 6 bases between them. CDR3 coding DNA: TGTGCCAGCAGTTTAGCAAGGAATGAGCAGTTCTTC. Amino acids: CASSLARNEQFF.

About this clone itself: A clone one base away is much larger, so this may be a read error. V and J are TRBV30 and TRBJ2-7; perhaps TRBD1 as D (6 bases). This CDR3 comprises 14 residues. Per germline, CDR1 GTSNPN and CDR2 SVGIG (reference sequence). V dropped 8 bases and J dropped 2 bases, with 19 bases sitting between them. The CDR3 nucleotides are TGTGCCGGGGCCGGGACACACCCTCCCTACGAGCAGTACTTC. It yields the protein CAGAGTHPPYEQYF.

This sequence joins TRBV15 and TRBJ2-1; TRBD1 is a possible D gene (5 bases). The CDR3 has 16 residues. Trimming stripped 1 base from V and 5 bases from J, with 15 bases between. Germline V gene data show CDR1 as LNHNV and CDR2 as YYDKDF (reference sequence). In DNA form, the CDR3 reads TGTGCCACCAGCAGAGGATTAAGGGGTCAGGACAATGAGCAGTTCTTC. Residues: CATSRGLRGQDNEQFF.

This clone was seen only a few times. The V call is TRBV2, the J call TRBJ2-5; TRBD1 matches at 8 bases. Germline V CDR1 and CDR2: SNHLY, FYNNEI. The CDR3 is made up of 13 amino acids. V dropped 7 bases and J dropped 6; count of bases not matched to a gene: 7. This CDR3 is CASTGDRGKTQYF. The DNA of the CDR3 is TGTGCCAGCACTGGCGACAGGGGAAAGACCCAGTACTTC.

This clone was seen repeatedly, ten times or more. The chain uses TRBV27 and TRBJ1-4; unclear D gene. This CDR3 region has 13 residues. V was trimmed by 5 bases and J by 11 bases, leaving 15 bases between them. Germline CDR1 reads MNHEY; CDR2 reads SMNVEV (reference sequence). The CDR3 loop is CASSPGPAWKLFF. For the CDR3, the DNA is TGTGCCAGCAGTCCAGGACCGGCATGGAAACTGTTTTTT.

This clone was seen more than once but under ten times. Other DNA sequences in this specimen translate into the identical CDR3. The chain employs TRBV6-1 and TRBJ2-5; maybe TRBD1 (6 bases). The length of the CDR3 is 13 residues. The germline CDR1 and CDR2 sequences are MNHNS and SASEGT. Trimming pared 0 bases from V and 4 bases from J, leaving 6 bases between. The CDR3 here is CASSEARGETQYF. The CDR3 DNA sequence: TGTGCCAGCAGTGAAGCCAGGGGAGAGACCCAGTACTTC.

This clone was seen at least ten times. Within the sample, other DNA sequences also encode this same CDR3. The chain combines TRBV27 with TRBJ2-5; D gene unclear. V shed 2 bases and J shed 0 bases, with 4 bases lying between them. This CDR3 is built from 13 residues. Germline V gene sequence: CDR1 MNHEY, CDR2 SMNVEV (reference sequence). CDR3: CASSLSYQETQYF. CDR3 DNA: TGTGCCAGCAGTTTAAGCTACCAAGAGACCCAGTACTTC.

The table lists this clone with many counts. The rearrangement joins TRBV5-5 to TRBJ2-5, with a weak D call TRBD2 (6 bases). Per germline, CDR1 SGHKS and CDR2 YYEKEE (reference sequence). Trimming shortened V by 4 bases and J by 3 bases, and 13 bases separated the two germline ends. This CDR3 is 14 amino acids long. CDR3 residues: CASSRLAYKETQYF. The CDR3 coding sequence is TGTGCCAGCAGCCGCCTAGCGTACAAAGAGACCCAGTACTTC.

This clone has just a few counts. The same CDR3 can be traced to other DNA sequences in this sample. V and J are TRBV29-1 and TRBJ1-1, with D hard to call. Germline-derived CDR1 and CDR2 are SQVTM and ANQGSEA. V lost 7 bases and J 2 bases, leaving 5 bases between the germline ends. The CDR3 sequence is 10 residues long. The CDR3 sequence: CSARNTEAFF. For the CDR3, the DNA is TGCAGCGCGCGTAACACTGAAGCTTTCTTT. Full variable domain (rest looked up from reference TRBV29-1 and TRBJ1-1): SAVISQKPSRDICQRGTSLTIQCQVDSQVTMMFWYRQQPGQSLTLIATANQGSEATYESGFVIDKFPISRPNLTFSTLTVSNMSPEDSSIYLCSARNTEAFFGQGTRLTVV.

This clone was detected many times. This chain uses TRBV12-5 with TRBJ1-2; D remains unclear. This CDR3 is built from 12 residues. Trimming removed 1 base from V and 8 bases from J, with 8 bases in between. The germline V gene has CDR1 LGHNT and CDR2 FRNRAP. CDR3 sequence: CASGLDSYGYTF. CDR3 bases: TGTGCTAGTGGTTTGGACAGTTACGGCTACACCTTC.

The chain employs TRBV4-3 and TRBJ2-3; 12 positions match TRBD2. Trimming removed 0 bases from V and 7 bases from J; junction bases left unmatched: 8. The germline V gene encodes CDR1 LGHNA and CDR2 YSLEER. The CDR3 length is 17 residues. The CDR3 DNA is TGCGCCAGCAGCCAAGATATGACTAGCGGGAGCCTTAATACGCAGTATTTT. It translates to CASSQDMTSGSLNTQYF.

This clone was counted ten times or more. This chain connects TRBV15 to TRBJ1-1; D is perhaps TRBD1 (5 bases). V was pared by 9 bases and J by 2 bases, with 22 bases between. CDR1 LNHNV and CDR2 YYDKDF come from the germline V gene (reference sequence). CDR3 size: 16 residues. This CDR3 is CATRPLAGRANTEAFF. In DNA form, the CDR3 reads TGTGCCACTAGGCCCCTAGCGGGCAGGGCCAACACTGAAGCTTTCTTT.

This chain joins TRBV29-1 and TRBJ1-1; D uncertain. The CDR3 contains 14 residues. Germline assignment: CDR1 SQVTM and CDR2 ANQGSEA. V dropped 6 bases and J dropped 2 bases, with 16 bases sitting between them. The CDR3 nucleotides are TGCAGCGTGAGAACAAGAAACGCCAACACTGAAGCTTTCTTT. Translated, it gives CSVRTRNANTEAFF.

CDR3: CASSSGGGSYNEQFF. In nucleotides, the CDR3 is TGTGCCAGCAGCTCGGGAGGCGGATCCTACAATGAGCAGTTCTTC. The rearrangement uses TRBV5-4 and TRBJ2-1, with 7 bases aligning to TRBD2. V shed 3 bases, J shed 1 base, and the junction held 4 bases outside the gene matches. Germline CDR1 reads SGHNT; CDR2 reads YYREEE (reference sequence). The CDR3 runs to 15 residues.

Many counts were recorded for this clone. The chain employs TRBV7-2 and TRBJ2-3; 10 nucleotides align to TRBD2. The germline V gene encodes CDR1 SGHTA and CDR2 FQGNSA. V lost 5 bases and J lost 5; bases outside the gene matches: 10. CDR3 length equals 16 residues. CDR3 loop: CASSIQAGGLRDTQYF. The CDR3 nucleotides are TGTGCCAGCAGCATACAAGCGGGAGGGTTGAGAGATACGCAGTATTTT. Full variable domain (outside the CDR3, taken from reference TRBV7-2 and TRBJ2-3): GAGVSQSPSNKVTEKGKDVELRCDPISGHTALYWYRQSLGQGLEFLIYFQGNSAPDKSGLPSDRFSAERTGGSVSTLTIQRTQQEDSAVYLCASSIQAGGLRDTQYFGPGTRLTVL.